The T cell receptor (beta chain) under discussion was sequenced for a study of Graves' ophthalmopathy and Graves' hyperthyroidism. From RNA, the CDR3 regions of TCR beta chains were amplified and sequenced. HTBI primers primed a first-round RT-PCR, and a second-round multiplex PCR followed. TCRdb used MiXCR to reprocess the multiplex PCR reads, holding one entry per CDR3 protein. The sample holds about 550,000 distinct CDR3 sequences, about two fifths seen once. The sample holds a few counts of this clonotype. The CDR3 contains 12 residues. Trimming took off 5 bases at V and 6 bases at J, with 7 bases between the two ends. Germline loops: CDR1 SGHVS, CDR2 FQNEAQ.

The receptor was isolated from an adult man with Graves' hyperthyroidism. Material for sequencing was peripheral blood or thyroid tissue (not recorded which). The chain recombines TRBV7-8 with TRBJ2-2, with D unresolved. In DNA form, the CDR3 reads TGTGCCAGCAGCAGGGAAGCCGGGGAGCTGTTTTTT. This codes for CASSREAGELFF.